This TCR beta chain was documented in a study of blood T cell repertoires in COVID-19. The method was immunoSEQ multiplex PCR; TCRdb's version includes in-frame clones alone and lacks a portion of them. The data contain about 400,000 clones, 88% of them singletons. CDR3 length: 17 residues. J gave up 0 bases and V 4 bases, and 10 bases lay outside the gene matches. Germline V gene lookup returns CDR1 SGHNT and CDR2 YYREEE (reference sequence). The sample consisted of PBMCs or T cells enriched from blood (not recorded which). The rearrangement joins TRBV5-4 to TRBJ1-1; TRBD1 matches 9 bases. The clonotype comes from a middle-aged woman with acute COVID-19. CDR3: CASSPGTGRNMNTEAFF. The CDR3 DNA reads TGTGCCAGCAGCCCAGGGACAGGGCGTAATATGAACACTGAAGCTTTCTTT. Full variable domain (outside the CDR3, taken from reference TRBV5-4 and TRBJ1-1): ETGVTQSPTHLIKTRGQQVTLRCSSQSGHNTVSWYQQALGQGPQFIFQYYREEENGRGNFPPRFSGLQFPNYSSELNVNALELDDSALYLCASSPGTGRNMNTEAFFGQGTRLTVV.